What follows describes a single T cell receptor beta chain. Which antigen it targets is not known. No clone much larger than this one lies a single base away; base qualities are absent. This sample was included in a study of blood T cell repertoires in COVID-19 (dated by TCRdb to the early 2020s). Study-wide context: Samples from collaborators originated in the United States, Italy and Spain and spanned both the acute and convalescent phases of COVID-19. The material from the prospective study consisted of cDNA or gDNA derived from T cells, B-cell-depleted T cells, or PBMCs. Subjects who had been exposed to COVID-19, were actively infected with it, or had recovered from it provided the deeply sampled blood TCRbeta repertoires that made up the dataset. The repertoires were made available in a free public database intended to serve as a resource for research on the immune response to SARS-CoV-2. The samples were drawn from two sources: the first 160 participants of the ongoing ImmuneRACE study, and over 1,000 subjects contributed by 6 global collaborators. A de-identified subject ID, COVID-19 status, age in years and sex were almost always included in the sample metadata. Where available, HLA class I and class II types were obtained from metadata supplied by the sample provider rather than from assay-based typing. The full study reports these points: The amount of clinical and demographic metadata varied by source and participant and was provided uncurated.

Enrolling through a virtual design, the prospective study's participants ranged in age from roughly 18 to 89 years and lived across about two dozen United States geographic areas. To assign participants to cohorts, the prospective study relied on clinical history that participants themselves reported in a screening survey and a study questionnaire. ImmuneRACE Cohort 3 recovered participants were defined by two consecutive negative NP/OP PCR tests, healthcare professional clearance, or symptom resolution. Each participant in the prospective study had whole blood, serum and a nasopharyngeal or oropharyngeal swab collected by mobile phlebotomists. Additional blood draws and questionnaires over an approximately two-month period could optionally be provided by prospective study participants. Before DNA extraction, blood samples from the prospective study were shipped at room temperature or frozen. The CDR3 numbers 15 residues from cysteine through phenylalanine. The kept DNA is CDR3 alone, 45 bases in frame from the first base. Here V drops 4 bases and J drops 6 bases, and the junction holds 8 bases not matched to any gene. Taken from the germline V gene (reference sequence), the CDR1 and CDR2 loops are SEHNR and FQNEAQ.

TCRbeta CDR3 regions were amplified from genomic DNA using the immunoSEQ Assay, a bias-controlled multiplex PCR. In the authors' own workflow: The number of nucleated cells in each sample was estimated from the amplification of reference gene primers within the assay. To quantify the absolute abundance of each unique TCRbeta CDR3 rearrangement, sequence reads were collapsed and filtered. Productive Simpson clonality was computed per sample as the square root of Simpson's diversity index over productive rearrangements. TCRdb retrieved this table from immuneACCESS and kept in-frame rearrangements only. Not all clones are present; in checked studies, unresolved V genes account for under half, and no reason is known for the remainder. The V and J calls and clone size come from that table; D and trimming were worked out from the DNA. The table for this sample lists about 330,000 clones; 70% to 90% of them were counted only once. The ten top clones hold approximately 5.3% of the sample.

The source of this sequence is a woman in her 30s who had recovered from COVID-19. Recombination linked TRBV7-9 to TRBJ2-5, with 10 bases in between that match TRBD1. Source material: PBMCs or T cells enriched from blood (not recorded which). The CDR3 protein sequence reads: CASSSSTGGAQTQYF. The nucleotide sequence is TGTGCCAGCAGCTCTTCGACAGGGGGCGCGCAGACCCAGTACTTC.